This entry describes one T cell receptor beta chain. The target antigen is unknown. The data stem from a study of shared clonotypes between healthy human individuals. As for the study in general: Each donor's CD4 naive and CD4 memory cells filled three plates apiece, CD8 naive two, and CD8 memory one.

Positively selected for CCR7, the CD45RO-negative cells used as naive CD8 cells excluded terminally differentiated effector memory CD45RA+ cells. Trimming removed 4 bases at V and 3 bases at J, with 24 bases between. This CDR3 is built from 18 residues. Germline-derived CDR1 and CDR2 are SGHAT and FQNNGV. The data were produced by immunoSEQ multiplex PCR, yet TCRdb's version contains in-frame clones alone and is incomplete. Here the sample spans millions of clones, about 95% being singletons. General study results and limits: Apart from blood, nothing was sampled; tissue repertoires likely differ.

The material sequenced was naive CD8+ T cells sorted from blood. This clonotype was sampled from a man in his late teens or twenties in good health. This chain joins TRBV11-2 and TRBJ2-5; possibly TRBD2 for D (6 bases). The CDR3 here is CASSSPTLEGWAKETQYF. The CDR3 nucleotides are TGTGCCAGCAGCTCCCCCACTCTGGAGGGGTGGGCGAAAGAGACCCAGTACTTC.